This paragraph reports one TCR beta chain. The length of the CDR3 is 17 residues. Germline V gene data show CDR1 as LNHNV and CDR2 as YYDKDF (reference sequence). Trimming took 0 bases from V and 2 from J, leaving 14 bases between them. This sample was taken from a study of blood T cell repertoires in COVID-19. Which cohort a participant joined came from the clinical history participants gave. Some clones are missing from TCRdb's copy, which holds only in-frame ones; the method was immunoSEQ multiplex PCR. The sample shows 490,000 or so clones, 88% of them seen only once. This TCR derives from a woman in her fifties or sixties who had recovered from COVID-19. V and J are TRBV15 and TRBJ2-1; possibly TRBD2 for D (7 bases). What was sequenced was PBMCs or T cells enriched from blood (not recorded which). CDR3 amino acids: CATSRDSWGGPYNEQFF. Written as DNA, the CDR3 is TGTGCCACCAGCAGAGATAGTTGGGGGGGCCCCTACAATGAGCAGTTCTTC.